This T cell receptor beta chain was sequenced in a study of response to subunit inactivated influenza vaccine. The CDR3 loop spans 14 amino acids. From germline, CDR1 is SNHLY and CDR2 FYNNEI. V was cut by 10 bases and J by 1 base, with 17 bases left in between. TCRdb re-derived calls from the RT-PCR reads in MiXCR, one entry per CDR3 protein. The table lists 500,000 to 550,000 distinct CDR3 sequences, around a quarter of them singletons. The table lists this clonotype with a few counts. These data also formed part of another study, on T cells expressing NK-cell markers. This second study notes: In generating TCR beta cDNA, 5'RACE template switching with UMIs was used. Eight donors were sequenced, seven testing HCMV-seropositive and one testing seronegative.

The receptor comes from a man aged 50-59 years who received an inactivated influenza vaccine. V gene TRBV2 combines with J gene TRBJ2-7, with a tentative D call TRBD1 (6 bases). Sequenced material: CD4+ T cells sorted from PBMCs, taken 11 to 12 days after vaccination. The CDR3 sequence is CATKKGDTSYEQYF. CDR3 nucleotides: TGTGCCACCAAGAAGGGGGACACGTCCTACGAGCAGTACTTC.